Presented here are 17 T cell receptor beta chains from one specimen sequenced in a study of shared clonotypes between healthy human individuals. Measured with immunoSEQ multiplex PCR; TCRdb has only the in-frame clones, and not every one. Counted here are 750,000 to 1,000,000 clones, about 92% occurring once; the ten biggest clones make up under 30%. CD45RO negativity and positive selection for CCR7 defined naive CD8 cells, a population that excluded terminally differentiated effector memory CD45RA+ cells. Material: naive CD8+ T cells sorted from blood. The receptors shown here come from a man aged 30 to 39 in good health.

This chain uses TRBV6-5 with TRBJ2-7; D remains unclear. This CDR3 is built from 13 residues. CDR1 MNHEY and CDR2 SVGAGI come from the germline V gene. Trimming took 2 bases from V and 4 from J, leaving 9 bases between them. CDR3 sequence reads: CASSYGPVYEQYF. The CDR3 coding sequence is TGTGCCAGCAGTTACGGCCCGGTTTACGAGCAGTACTTC.

The chain is built from TRBV15 and TRBJ1-2; TRBD1 matches 8 bases. Germline V gene lookup returns CDR1 LNHNV and CDR2 YYDKDF (reference sequence). The CDR3 has 15 residues. V dropped 0 bases and J dropped 8; count of bases not matched to a gene: 8. CDR3 sequence: CATSRDGTGALGYTF. The CDR3 DNA follows: TGTGCCACCAGCAGAGATGGGACAGGAGCACTGGGCTACACCTTC.

The chain carries TRBV27 and TRBJ1-1; tentatively, D is TRBD1 (5 bases). V dropped 4 bases and J dropped 2 bases, with 20 bases sitting between them. Germline V gene sequence: CDR1 MNHEY, CDR2 SMNVEV (reference sequence). There are 17 residues in the CDR3. The DNA for the CDR3 is TGTGCCAGCAGTTATCGCGCCCCTACGGGGGTTAACACTGAAGCTTTCTTT. This translates into CASSYRAPTGVNTEAFF.

This clone was detected once. The gene calls are TRBV14 and TRBJ2-5; D ambiguous. V was clipped by 1 base and J by 3 bases, with 12 bases between them. Germline V gene data show CDR1 as SGHDN and CDR2 as FVKESK. The CDR3 sequence is 15 residues long. The chain's CDR3 is CASSQVQNTKETQYF. As DNA, the CDR3 is TGTGCCAGCAGCCAAGTCCAAAATACCAAAGAGACCCAGTACTTC.

CDR3 protein: CASSLNSPPTGELFF. The CDR3 nucleotides are TGTGCCAGCAGTCTTAACTCCCCACCCACCGGGGAGCTGTTTTTT. V and J are TRBV7-9 and TRBJ2-2, with D hard to call. The V and J ends lost 6 bases and 4 bases respectively, with 15 bases between them. The CDR3 has 15 amino acids. Germline CDR1 is SEHNR and CDR2 is FQNEAQ (reference sequence).

J is TRBJ1-1 and V is TRBV28, with 11 bases lining up with TRBD1. After removal of 3 bases from V and 0 bases from J, the junction contained 3 bases not matched to a gene. This CDR3 region has 16 residues. Germline values: CDR1 MDHEN, CDR2 SYDVKM. The CDR3 here is CASSFRDRGVNTEAFF. The CDR3 region has the DNA TGTGCCAGCAGTTTCCGGGACAGGGGGGTGAACACTGAAGCTTTCTTT.

V gene TRBV10-3 combines with J gene TRBJ2-7; D ambiguous. Per the germline V gene, CDR1 is ENHRY and CDR2 is SYGVKD. The CDR3 has 14 residues. Trimming shortened V by 4 bases and J by 2 bases, and 12 bases separated the two germline ends. The CDR3 spells CAISGPGRPYEQYF. Here the CDR3 DNA reads TGTGCCATCAGTGGACCAGGCCGCCCCTACGAGCAGTACTTC.

The chain carries TRBV27 and TRBJ1-2, with 7 nucleotides matching TRBD1. J lost 6 bases, V lost 5 bases, and 6 bases had no gene match. This CDR3 is 13 amino acids long. The V gene's germline CDR1 is MNHEY and CDR2 SMNVEV (reference sequence). CDR3 sequence reads: CASSGRGVNGYTF. DNA for the CDR3: TGTGCCAGCAGTGGCAGGGGGGTGAATGGCTACACCTTC.

This chain joins TRBV12-5 and TRBJ2-1, with D perhaps being TRBD1 or TRBD2 (5 bases each). The germline gives CDR1 LGHNT, CDR2 FRNRAP. The CDR3 is 14 amino acids. Trimming pared 2 bases from V and 9 bases from J, leaving 14 bases between. The CDR3 region is CASGLTSGRSEQFF. The CDR3 DNA reads as TGTGCTAGTGGTTTGACCTCGGGGCGGAGTGAGCAGTTCTTC.

The chain employs TRBV18 and TRBJ2-2; 8 bases line up with TRBD1. Germline lookup yields CDR1 KGHSH and CDR2 LQKENI. The CDR3 contains 15 residues. J lost 8 bases, V lost 3 bases, and 8 bases had no gene match. The CDR3 here is CASSPPGQAAGELFF. CDR3 DNA: TGTGCCAGCTCACCTCCGGGACAGGCGGCGGGGGAGCTGTTTTTT.

This clone was counted a single time. The chain employs TRBV5-1 and TRBJ2-7; 7 bases align to TRBD2. V shed 0 bases and J 0 bases; nucleotides not matched to a gene: 3. This CDR3 region has 15 residues. CDR1 is SGHRS and CDR2 is YFSETQ in the germline V gene. CDR3 region: CASSLERGDSYEQYF. In nucleotides, the CDR3 is TGCGCCAGCAGCTTGGAGCGGGGAGACTCCTACGAGCAGTACTTC. The whole variable domain, filled in from reference TRBV5-1 and TRBJ2-7, reads KAGVTQTPRYLIKTRGQQVTLSCSPISGHRSVSWYQQTPGQGLQFLFEYFSETQRNKGNFPGRFSGRQFSNSRSEMNVSTLELGDSALYLCASSLERGDSYEQYFGPGTRLTVT.

The genes are TRBV14 and TRBJ2-6; TRBD1 agrees at 7 bases. The germline V gene encodes CDR1 SGHDN and CDR2 FVKESK. The CDR3 totals 18 residues. Trimming took 4 bases from V and 1 from J; bases not matched to a gene: 10. CDR3 coding DNA: TGTGCCAGCAGCCTCGGGACAGACCCTCGTTCTGGGGCCAACGTCCTGACTTTC. Its protein is CASSLGTDPRSGANVLTF.

The genes are TRBV7-2 and TRBJ2-1; D unclear. V was clipped by 8 bases and J by 3 bases, with 17 bases between them. CDR1 and CDR2 from the germline V gene are SGHTA and FQGNSA. The CDR3 consists of 15 residues. The CDR3 nucleotides read TGTGCCAGCTCCATTTACCAGGCTCTCTACAATGAGCAGTTCTTC. This codes for CASSIYQALYNEQFF.

Turning to this clone: The identical CDR3 is also encoded by other nucleotide sequences in the sample. The chain couples TRBV27 to TRBJ1-5; D ambiguous. Trimming left V 3 bases short and J 0 bases short, with 3 bases between. The CDR3 extends over 13 amino acids. CDR1 is MNHEY and CDR2 is SMNVEV in the germline V gene (reference sequence). The CDR3 DNA is TGTGCCAGCAGTTTGATTAGCAATCAGCCCCAGCATTTT. It is translated as CASSLISNQPQHF.

The V and J genes are TRBV7-9 and TRBJ2-3; possibly TRBD1 for D (5 bases). The length of the CDR3 is 13 residues. Per germline, CDR1 SEHNR and CDR2 FQNEAQ (reference sequence). V lost 1 base to trimming and J lost 15 bases, with 17 bases between them. The CDR3 loop reads CASSLDDLLDNYF. In DNA, the CDR3 is TGTGCCAGCAGCTTAGACGATCTCTTGGACAATTATTTT.

This clone has only one observation. The V call is TRBV7-9, the J call TRBJ2-2; 7 bases agree with TRBD1. Germline CDR1 is SEHNR and CDR2 is FQNEAQ (reference sequence). The CDR3 runs to 15 residues. J gave up 6 bases and V 5 bases, and 9 bases lay outside the gene matches. Here the CDR3 DNA reads TGTGCCAGCAGCCCTTGGACAGGAGAGCCCGGGGAGCTGTTTTTT. Translated: CASSPWTGEPGELFF.

The chain employs TRBV27 and TRBJ2-3; 10 nucleotides align to TRBD2. Germline values: CDR1 MNHEY, CDR2 SMNVEV (reference sequence). V trimming: 3 bases; J trimming: 2 bases; junction bases outside the gene matches: 2. CDR3 length: 15 amino acids. For the CDR3, the DNA is TGTGCCAGCAGTTTTGGACTAGCGGACACAGATACGCAGTATTTT. Translated, it gives CASSFGLADTDTQYF.